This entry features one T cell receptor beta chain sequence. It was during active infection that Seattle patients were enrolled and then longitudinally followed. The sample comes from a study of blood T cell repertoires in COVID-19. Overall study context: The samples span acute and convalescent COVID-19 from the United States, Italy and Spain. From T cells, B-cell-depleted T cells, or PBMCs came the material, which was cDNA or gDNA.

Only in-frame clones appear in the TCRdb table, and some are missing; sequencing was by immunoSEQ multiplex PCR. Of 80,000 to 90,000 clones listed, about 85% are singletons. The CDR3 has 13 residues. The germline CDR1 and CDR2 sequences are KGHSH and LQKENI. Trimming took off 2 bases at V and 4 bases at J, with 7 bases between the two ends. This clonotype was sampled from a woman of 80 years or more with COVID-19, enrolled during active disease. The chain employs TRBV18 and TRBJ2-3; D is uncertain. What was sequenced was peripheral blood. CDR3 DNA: TGTGCCAGCTCACCAAGGAGAGCAGATACGCAGTATTTT. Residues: CASSPRRADTQYF.